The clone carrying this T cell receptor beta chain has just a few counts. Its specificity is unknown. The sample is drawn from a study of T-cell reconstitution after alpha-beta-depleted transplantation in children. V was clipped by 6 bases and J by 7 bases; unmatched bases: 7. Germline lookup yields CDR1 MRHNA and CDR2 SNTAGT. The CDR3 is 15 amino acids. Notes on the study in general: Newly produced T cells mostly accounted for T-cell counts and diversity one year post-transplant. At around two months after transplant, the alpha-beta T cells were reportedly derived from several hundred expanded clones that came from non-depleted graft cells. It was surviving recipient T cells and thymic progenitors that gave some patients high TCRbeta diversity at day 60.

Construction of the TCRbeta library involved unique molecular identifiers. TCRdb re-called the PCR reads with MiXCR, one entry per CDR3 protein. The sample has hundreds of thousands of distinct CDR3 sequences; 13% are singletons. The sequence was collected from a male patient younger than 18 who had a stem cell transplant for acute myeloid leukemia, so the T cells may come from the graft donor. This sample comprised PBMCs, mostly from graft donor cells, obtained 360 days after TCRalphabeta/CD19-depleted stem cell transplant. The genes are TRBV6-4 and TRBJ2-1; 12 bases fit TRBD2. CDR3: CASSPTSGRLNEQFF. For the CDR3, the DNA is TGTGCCAGCAGCCCGACTAGCGGGAGATTAAATGAGCAGTTCTTC.